Each of the 21 T cell receptor beta chains below was sequenced from the same sample in a study of T cells expressing NK-cell markers. For each CDR3 protein, TCRdb gives one entry from its re-call of the 5' RACE reads, without DNA. The ten top clones account for roughly 3.4%, within a sample of about 540,000 distinct CDR3 sequences. The sample taken for sequencing was blood T cells: a sorted CD56 or NKG2C T cell subset, CD4+ or CD8+ T cells, or bulk PBMC T cells (not recorded which). These receptors originate from a young man in good health.

J is TRBJ2-3 and V is TRBV5-1; TCRdb's assignment of TRBD1 cannot be checked, as there is no DNA. CDR1 is SGHRS and CDR2 is YFSETQ in the germline V gene. The CDR3 is 15 residues long. CDR3 amino acids: CASSWSSSGSDTQYF.

The gene calls are TRBV12-3 or TRBV12-4 and TRBJ2-5. This CDR3 is 17 amino acids long. CDR3 residues: CASSLADAWAYQETQYF.

The chain carries TRBV2 and TRBJ2-4; TCRdb indicates TRBD2, and absent DNA this call remains unverified. The CDR3 contains 17 residues. Germline V gene data show CDR1 as SNHLY and CDR2 as FYNNEI. The CDR3 protein is CASSVAGGNLAKNIQYF.

The V call is TRBV20-1, the J call TRBJ2-7; TCRdb selects TRBD2, and the lack of DNA leaves this call unchecked. The CDR3 contains 13 residues. CDR1 and CDR2 (germline): DFQATT, SNEGSKA (reference sequence). CDR3 amino acids: CSARLAYHHEQYF.

V usage is TRBV4-1 and J usage is TRBJ2-1. Germline V lookup: CDR1 MGHRA, CDR2 YSYEKL. This CDR3 comprises 13 residues. The CDR3 spells CASSPDAYNEQFF.

The rearrangement links TRBV10-3 to TRBJ2-7; TCRdb selects TRBD1, and the lack of DNA leaves this call unchecked. Germline V gene sequence: CDR1 ENHRY, CDR2 SYGVKD. This CDR3 comprises 15 residues. CDR3 residues: CATEGTGTGVYEQYF.

The chain links TRBV12-3 or TRBV12-4 to TRBJ2-1; the TRBD2 assignment by TCRdb is unverifiable without DNA. This CDR3 is built from 17 residues. This CDR3 is CASSQTGLATIYNEQFF.

The rearrangement uses TRBV30 and TRBJ2-7. Germline loops: CDR1 GTSNPN, CDR2 SVGIG (reference sequence). The CDR3 contains 14 residues. CDR3 sequence reads: CAWSANRPTLEQYF.

This chain connects TRBV3-1 to TRBJ2-1. Germline V CDR1 and CDR2: LGHDT, YNNKEL (reference sequence). The CDR3 spans 14 residues. CDR3 amino acids: CASSPENLNNEQFF.

This chain uses TRBV4-2 with TRBJ2-3. CDR3 length equals 15 residues. CDR1 and CDR2 from the germline V gene are LGHNA and YNFKEQ. The CDR3 loop reads CASSQVDLSIPTQYF.

The chain uses TRBV4-2 and TRBJ1-1. The length of the CDR3 is 14 residues. CDR1 LGHNA and CDR2 YNFKEQ come from the germline V gene. The CDR3 sequence is CASSQQAGHTEAFF.

The gene calls are TRBV7-9 and TRBJ1-2; the D call from TCRdb, TRBD1, cannot be confirmed without DNA. Germline CDR1 and CDR2: SEHNR and FQNEAQ (reference sequence). The CDR3 sequence is 19 residues long. The CDR3 is CASSLGDRVPSDRNYGYTF.

This CDR3 reads CSAGKAGTSGSRGETQYF. This chain uses TRBV20-1 with TRBJ2-5; the TCRdb call, TRBD2, lacks DNA for checking. The CDR3 runs to 18 residues. Germline CDR1 reads DFQATT; CDR2 reads SNEGSKA (reference sequence).

The rearrangement uses TRBV5-1 and TRBJ2-3; with no DNA, the TCRdb D assignment of TRBD1 cannot be verified. Germline CDR1 SGHRS, CDR2 YFSETQ. The CDR3 consists of 16 residues. This chain's CDR3 is CASSLVMRGGTDTQYF.

V gene TRBV4-2 combines with J gene TRBJ2-2; lacking DNA, the TRBD2 call made by TCRdb goes unchecked. Germline values: CDR1 LGHNA, CDR2 YNFKEQ. This CDR3 comprises 17 residues. The CDR3: CASSPGLAGGKTGELFF.

The V call is TRBV4-1, the J call TRBJ2-1; the D call of TRBD2 rests on TCRdb alone, since no DNA is present to check it. This CDR3 is 14 amino acids long. The germline V gene has CDR1 MGHRA and CDR2 YSYEKL. CDR3 sequence reads: CASSRETSRDEQFF.

This sequence joins TRBV5-1 and TRBJ2-3; there is no DNA to check the TCRdb D call of TRBD2. The germline gives CDR1 SGHRS, CDR2 YFSETQ. This CDR3 is built from 14 residues. The CDR3 loop is CASRVTGGGDTQYF.

The chain combines TRBV7-9 with TRBJ2-6. CDR3 size: 17 residues. Per germline, CDR1 SEHNR and CDR2 FQNEAQ (reference sequence). The CDR3 spells CASSPQKFPSGANVLTF.

The chain uses TRBV15 and TRBJ2-3; TCRdb's assignment of TRBD2 cannot be checked, as there is no DNA. The length of the CDR3 is 17 residues. Germline-derived CDR1 and CDR2 are LNHNV and YYDKDF (reference sequence). The CDR3 spells CATSRELAGGPTDTQYF.

This chain links TRBV2 with TRBJ2-1. Germline V gene sequence: CDR1 SNHLY, CDR2 FYNNEI. This CDR3 has 13 residues. CDR3: CASSERLRNEQFF. The full variable domain, in which reference TRBV2 and TRBJ2-1 provide the parts outside the CDR3, is EPEVTQTPSHQVTQMGQEVILRCVPISNHLYFYWYRQILGQKVEFLVSFYNNEISEKSEIFDDQFSVERPDGSNFTLKIRSTKLEDSAMYFCASSERLRNEQFFGPGTRLTVL.

This rearrangement joins TRBV10-3 to TRBJ2-7. Germline V gene sequence: CDR1 ENHRY, CDR2 SYGVKD. The CDR3 runs 15 residues. The CDR3 here is CAISEVQGTSYEQYF.